What follows describes a single T cell receptor (beta chain). Enrollees, roughly 18 to 89 years old, lived in around 23 US areas. The source of the sample is a study of blood T cell repertoires in COVID-19. Study details: Acute and convalescent COVID-19 specimens originated in the United States, Italy and Spain.

The CDR3 is made up of 14 amino acids. Trimming took 6 bases from V and 5 from J; bases not matched to a gene: 8. The germline gives CDR1 MNHEY, CDR2 SMNVEV (reference sequence). Authors' processing steps: Nucleated cell counts were estimated from reference gene primer amplification. Profiled with immunoSEQ multiplex PCR; TCRdb holds only in-frame clones, not every one. The DNA gave D and trimming, while V, J and clone size come from that table. The sample has fewer than 300,000 clones; 90% are singletons. What was sequenced was PBMCs or T cells enriched from blood (not recorded which). This receptor was obtained from a young woman who had recovered from COVID-19. The chain uses TRBV27 and TRBJ2-7; 9 bases are a match to TRBD1. CDR3 loop: CASRTGTGLHEQYF. CDR3 nucleotides: TGTGCCAGCAGAACCGGGACAGGGCTCCACGAGCAGTACTTC.